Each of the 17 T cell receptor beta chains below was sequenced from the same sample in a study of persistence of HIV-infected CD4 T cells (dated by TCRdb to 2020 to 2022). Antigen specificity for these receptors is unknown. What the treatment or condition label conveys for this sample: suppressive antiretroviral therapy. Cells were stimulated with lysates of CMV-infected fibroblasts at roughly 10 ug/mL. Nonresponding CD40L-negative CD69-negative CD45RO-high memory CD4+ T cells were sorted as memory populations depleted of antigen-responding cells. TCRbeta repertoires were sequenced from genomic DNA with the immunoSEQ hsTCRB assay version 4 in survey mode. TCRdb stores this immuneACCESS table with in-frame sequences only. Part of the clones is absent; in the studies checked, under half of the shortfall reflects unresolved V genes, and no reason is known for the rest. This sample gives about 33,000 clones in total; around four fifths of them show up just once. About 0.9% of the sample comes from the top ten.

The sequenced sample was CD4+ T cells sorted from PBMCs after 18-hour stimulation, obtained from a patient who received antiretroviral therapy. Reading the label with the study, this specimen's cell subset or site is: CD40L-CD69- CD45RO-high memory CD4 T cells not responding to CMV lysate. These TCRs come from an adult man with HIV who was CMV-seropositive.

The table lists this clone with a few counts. As DNA, the CDR3 is TGCGCCAGCAGCTTGGGTGGACAGGGAGAAGGTGGCTACACCTTC. Translation gives CASSLGGQGEGGYTF. The gene calls are TRBV5-1 and TRBJ1-2; 8 bases are shared with TRBD1. Germline values: CDR1 SGHRS, CDR2 YFSETQ. After removal of 0 bases from V and 7 bases from J, the junction contained 8 bases not matched to a gene. The CDR3 has 15 amino acids.

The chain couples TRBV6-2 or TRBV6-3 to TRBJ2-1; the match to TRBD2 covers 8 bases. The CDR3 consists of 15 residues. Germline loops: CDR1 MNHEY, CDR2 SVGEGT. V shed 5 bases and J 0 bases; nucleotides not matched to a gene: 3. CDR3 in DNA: TGTGCCAGCAGTCCCCGGGAGGGCTCCTACAATGAGCAGTTCTTC. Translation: CASSPREGSYNEQFF.

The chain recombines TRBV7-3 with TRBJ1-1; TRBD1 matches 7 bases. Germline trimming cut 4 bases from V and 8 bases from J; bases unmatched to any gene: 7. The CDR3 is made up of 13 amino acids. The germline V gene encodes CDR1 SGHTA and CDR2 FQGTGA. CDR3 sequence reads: CASSSHRGEEAFF. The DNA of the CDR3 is TGTGCCAGCAGCTCTCACAGGGGAGAGGAAGCTTTCTTT.

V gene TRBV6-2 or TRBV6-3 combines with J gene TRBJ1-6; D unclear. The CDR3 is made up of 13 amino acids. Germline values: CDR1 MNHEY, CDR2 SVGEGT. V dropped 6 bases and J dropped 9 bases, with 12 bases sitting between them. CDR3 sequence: CASSLDSGSPLHF. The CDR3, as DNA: TGTGCCAGCAGCCTTGACTCGGGTTCACCCCTCCACTTT.

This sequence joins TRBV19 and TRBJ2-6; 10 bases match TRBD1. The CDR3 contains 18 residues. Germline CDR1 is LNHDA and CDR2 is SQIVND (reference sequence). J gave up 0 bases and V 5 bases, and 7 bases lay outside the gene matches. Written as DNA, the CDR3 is TGTGCCAGTAGTTCAAGGGACAGGGGCCGCTCTGGGGCCAACGTCCTGACTTTC. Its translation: CASSSRDRGRSGANVLTF.

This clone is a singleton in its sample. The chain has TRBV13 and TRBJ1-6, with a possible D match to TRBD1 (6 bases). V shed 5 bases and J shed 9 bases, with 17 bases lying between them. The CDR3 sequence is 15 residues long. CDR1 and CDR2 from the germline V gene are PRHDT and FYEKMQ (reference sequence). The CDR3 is CASSLYGGGGSPLHF. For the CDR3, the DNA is TGTGCCAGCAGCCTATATGGGGGGGGCGGTTCACCCCTCCACTTT.

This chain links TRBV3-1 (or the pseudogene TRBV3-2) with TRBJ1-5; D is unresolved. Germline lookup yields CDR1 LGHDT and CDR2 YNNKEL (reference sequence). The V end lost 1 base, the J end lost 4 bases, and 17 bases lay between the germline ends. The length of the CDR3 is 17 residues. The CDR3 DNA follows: TGTGCCAGCAGCCAAGGATTGGCGCGGACGGTGAATCAGCCCCAGCATTTT. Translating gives CASSQGLARTVNQPQHF.

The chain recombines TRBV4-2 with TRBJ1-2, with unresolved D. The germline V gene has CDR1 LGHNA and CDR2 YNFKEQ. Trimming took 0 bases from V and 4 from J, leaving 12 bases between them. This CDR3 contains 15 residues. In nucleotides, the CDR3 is TGTGCCAGCAGCCAAGACCCCCGGAGCTTCTATGGCTACACCTTC. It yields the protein CASSQDPRSFYGYTF.

This CDR3 reads CASSQDAFGGAREQYF. The CDR3 DNA is TGTGCCAGCAGCCAAGATGCATTCGGGGGGGCCCGCGAGCAGTACTTC. The chain employs TRBV3-1 (or the pseudogene TRBV3-2) and TRBJ2-7, with 8 positions matching TRBD2. Trimming at V came to 0 bases and at J to 6 bases, leaving 10 bases not matched to a gene. The CDR3 extends over 16 amino acids. CDR1 and CDR2 from the germline V gene are LGHDT and YNNKEL (reference sequence).

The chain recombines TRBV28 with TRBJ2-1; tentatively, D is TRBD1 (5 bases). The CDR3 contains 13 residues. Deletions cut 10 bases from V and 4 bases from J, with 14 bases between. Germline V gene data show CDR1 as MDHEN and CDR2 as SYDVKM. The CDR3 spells CATNHQGYNEQFF. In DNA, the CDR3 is TGTGCCACCAACCACCAGGGATACAATGAGCAGTTCTTC.

In DNA, the CDR3 is TGCGCCAGCAGCGTGGTCGGGGAGCTGTTTTTT. As protein: CASSVVGELFF. The V gene is TRBV5-1, the J gene TRBJ2-2; D gene unclear. Trimming took 4 bases from V and 7 from J, leaving 5 bases between them. CDR3 size: 11 residues. From germline, CDR1 is SGHRS and CDR2 YFSETQ. The full variable domain, its missing parts supplied by reference TRBV5-1 and TRBJ2-2, is KAGVTQTPRYLIKTRGQQVTLSCSPISGHRSVSWYQQTPGQGLQFLFEYFSETQRNKGNFPGRFSGRQFSNSRSEMNVSTLELGDSALYLCASSVVGELFFGEGSRLTVL.

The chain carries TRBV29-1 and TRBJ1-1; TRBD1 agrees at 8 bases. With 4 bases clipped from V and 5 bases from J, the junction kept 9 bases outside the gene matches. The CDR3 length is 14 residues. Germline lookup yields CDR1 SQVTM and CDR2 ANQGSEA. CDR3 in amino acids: CSVGVTGGRTEAFF. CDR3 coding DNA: TGCAGCGTTGGGGTAACAGGGGGGAGGACTGAAGCTTTCTTT.

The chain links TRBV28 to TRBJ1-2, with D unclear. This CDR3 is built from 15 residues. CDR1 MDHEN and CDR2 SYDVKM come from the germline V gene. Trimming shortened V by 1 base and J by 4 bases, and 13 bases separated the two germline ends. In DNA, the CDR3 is TGTGCCAGCAGTTTATTCGGCGGACCCCTCTATGGCTACACCTTC. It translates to CASSLFGGPLYGYTF.

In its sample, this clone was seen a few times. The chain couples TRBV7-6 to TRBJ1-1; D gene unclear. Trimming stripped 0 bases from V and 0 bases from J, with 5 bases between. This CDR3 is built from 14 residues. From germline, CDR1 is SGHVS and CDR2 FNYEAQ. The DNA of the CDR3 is TGTGCCAGCAGCTTAGCTCCGGTGAACACTGAAGCTTTCTTT. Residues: CASSLAPVNTEAFF.

Written as DNA, the CDR3 is TGTGCCAGCAGGAAGGACAGTAACTATGGCTACACCTTC. Protein sequence: CASRKDSNYGYTF. The V call is TRBV12-3 or TRBV12-4, the J call TRBJ1-2; D perhaps matches TRBD1 (6 bases). The V and J ends lost 6 bases and 1 base respectively, with 9 bases between them. The CDR3 is made up of 13 amino acids.

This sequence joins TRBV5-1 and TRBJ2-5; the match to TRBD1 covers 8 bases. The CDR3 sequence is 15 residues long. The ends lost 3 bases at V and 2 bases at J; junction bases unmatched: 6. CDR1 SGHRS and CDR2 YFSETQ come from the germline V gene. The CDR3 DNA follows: TGCGCCAGCAGCTATGGACAGGGCCAGCAAGAGACCCAGTACTTC. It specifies CASSYGQGQQETQYF. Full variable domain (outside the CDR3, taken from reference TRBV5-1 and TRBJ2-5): KAGVTQTPRYLIKTRGQQVTLSCSPISGHRSVSWYQQTPGQGLQFLFEYFSETQRNKGNFPGRFSGRQFSNSRSEMNVSTLELGDSALYLCASSYGQGQQETQYFGPGTRLLVL.

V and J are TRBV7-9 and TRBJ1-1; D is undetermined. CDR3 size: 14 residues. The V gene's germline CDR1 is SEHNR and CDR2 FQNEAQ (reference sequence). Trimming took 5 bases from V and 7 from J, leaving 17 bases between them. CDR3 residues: CASSLTGGAVEAFF. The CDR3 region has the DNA TGTGCCAGCAGCCTAACCGGTGGCGCAGTTGAAGCTTTCTTT.